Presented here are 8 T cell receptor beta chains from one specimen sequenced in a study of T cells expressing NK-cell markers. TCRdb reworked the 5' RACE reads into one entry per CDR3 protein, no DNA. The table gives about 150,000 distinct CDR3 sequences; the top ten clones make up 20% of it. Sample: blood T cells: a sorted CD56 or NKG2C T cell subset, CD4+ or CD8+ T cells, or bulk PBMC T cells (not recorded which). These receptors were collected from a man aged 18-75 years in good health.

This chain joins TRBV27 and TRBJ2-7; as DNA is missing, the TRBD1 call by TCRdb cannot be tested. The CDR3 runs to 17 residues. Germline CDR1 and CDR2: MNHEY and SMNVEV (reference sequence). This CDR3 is CASSLLVAGTHSYEQYF.

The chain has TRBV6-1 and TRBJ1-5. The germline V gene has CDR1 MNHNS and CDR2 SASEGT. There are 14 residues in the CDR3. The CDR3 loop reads CASSMGRGNQPQHF.

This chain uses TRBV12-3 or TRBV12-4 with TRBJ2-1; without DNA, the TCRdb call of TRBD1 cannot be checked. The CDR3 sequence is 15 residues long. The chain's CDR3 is CASSLGPPSYNEQFF.

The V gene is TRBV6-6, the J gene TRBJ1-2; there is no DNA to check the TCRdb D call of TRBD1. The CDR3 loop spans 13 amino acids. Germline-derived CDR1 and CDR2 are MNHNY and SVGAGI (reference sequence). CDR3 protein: CASSSGSGYGYTF.

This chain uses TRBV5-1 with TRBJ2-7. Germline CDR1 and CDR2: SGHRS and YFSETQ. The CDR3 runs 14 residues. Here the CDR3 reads CASSLARKGTEQYF.

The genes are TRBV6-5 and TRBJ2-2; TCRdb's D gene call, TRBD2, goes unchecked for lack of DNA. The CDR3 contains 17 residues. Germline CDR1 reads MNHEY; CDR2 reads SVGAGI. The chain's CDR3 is CASSYALAGVLTGELFF.

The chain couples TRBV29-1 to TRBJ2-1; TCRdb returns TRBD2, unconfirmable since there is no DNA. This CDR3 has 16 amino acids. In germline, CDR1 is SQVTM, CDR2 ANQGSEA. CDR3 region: CSVSRTGPSSYNEQFF.

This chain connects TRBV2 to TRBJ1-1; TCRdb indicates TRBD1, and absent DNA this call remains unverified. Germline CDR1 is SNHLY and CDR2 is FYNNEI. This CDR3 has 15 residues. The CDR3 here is CASSEWDGAETEAFF.